These 6 T cell receptor beta chains share one sample of origin, sequenced in a study of cytomegalovirus exposure and HLA in healthy donors. The PCR was carried out with 60 Vbeta primers and 13 Jbeta primers. Sequencing was performed with immunoSEQ multiplex PCR; in TCRdb, only in-frame clones are kept and a portion is missing. The data show about 140,000 clones, approximately 80% seen once. The sample was PBMCs. These receptors were obtained from a man aged 50-60 years in good health and CMV-seronegative.

The J gene is TRBJ2-7, the V gene TRBV10-2; 8 bases fit TRBD2. The V and J ends lost 5 bases and 7 bases, in that order; junction bases with no gene match: 10. The CDR3 spans 14 residues. CDR1 and CDR2 (germline): WSHSY, SAAADI. CDR3 sequence reads: CASSHQAGAGEQYF. In DNA, the CDR3 is TGCGCCAGCAGTCATCAAGCGGGAGCAGGGGAGCAGTACTTC.

This clone appeared a few times. J is TRBJ1-1 and V is TRBV13; D is unresolved. CDR1 and CDR2 from the germline V gene are PRHDT and FYEKMQ (reference sequence). CDR3 size: 14 residues. With 0 bases removed from V and 1 base from J, the gap between germline ends came to 6 bases. CDR3 amino acids: CASSLGRQNTEAFF. DNA for the CDR3: TGTGCCAGCAGCTTAGGCAGGCAGAACACTGAAGCTTTCTTT.

V and J are TRBV6-5 and TRBJ2-3, with 8 bases fitting TRBD2. Per germline, CDR1 MNHEY and CDR2 SVGAGI. This CDR3 has 14 amino acids. Trimming at V came to 5 bases and at J to 5 bases, leaving 6 bases not matched to a gene. The CDR3 here is CASSPGRAEDTQYF. The CDR3 DNA is TGTGCCAGCAGTCCCGGGAGGGCCGAAGATACGCAGTATTTT.

V gene TRBV6-1 combines with J gene TRBJ2-3; perhaps TRBD2 as D (6 bases). Trimming shortened V by 6 bases and J by 2 bases, and 9 bases separated the two germline ends. Looked up from germline, CDR1 is MNHNS and CDR2 is SASEGT. The CDR3 loop spans 13 amino acids. CDR3 sequence (DNA): TGTGCCAGCAGGCGGGACCCCACAGATACGCAGTATTTT. Amino acids: CASRRDPTDTQYF.

The chain combines TRBV7-9 with TRBJ1-1; perhaps TRBD1 as D (5 bases). The CDR3 loop spans 15 amino acids. Germline-derived CDR1 and CDR2 are SEHNR and FQNEAQ (reference sequence). The V end was cut by 4 bases, the J end by 0 bases, with 12 bases between. The CDR3 nucleotides are TGTGCCAGCAGCTCTCCGACAGACATGAACACTGAAGCTTTCTTT. It codes for CASSSPTDMNTEAFF.

V is TRBV11-2 and J is TRBJ2-3; TRBD2 might be the D (6 bases). The CDR3 has 14 amino acids. The germline V gene encodes CDR1 SGHAT and CDR2 FQNNGV. V lost 1 base, J lost 4 bases, and 9 bases lay in between. The CDR3 region has the DNA TGTGCCAGCAGCTTAGTACTAGCTTCAGATACGCAGTATTTT. This gives the protein CASSLVLASDTQYF.